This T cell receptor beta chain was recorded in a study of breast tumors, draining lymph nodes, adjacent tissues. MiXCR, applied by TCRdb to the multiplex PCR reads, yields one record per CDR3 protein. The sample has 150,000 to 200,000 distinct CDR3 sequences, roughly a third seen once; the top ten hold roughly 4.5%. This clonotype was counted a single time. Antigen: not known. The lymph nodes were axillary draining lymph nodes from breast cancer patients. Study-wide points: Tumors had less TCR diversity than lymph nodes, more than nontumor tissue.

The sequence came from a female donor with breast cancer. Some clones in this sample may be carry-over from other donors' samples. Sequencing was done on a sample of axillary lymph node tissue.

The CDR3 DNA sequence: TGTGCCACCCGGGACCCCAGACAAGAGACCCAGTACTTC. It is translated as CATRDPRQETQYF. The chain combines TRBV7-3 with TRBJ2-5, with D perhaps TRBD1 or TRBD2 (5 bases each). CDR1 SGHTA and CDR2 FQGTGA come from the germline V gene. V lost 10 bases and J 2 bases, leaving 14 bases between the germline ends. This CDR3 has 13 residues. The whole variable domain, remainder taken from reference TRBV7-3 and TRBJ2-5, is GAGVSQTPSNKVTEKGKYVELRCDPISGHTALYWYRQSLGQGPEFLIYFQGTGAADDSGLPNDRFFAVRPEGSVSTLKIQRTERGDSAVYLCATRDPRQETQYFGPGTRLLVL.